This TCR beta chain was captured in a study of blood T cells in healthy people across ages. The V and J ends lost 3 bases and 1 base respectively, with 8 bases between them. Germline CDR1 reads DFQATT; CDR2 reads SNEGSKA (reference sequence). This CDR3 spans 13 amino acids. With a J-beta primer mix and a sample-barcoded 5' primer, a second PCR ran 7 to 11 cycles. TCRdb called the 5' RACE reads again in MiXCR, with one record for every CDR3 protein. The table lists approximately 820,000 distinct CDR3 sequences, 40% to 50% of them singletons, with approximately 19% in the top ten. The TCR sequence derives from a man between 60 and 70 years old in good health. The V gene is TRBV20-1, the J gene TRBJ2-3; D is unresolved. Sequenced sample: blood. CDR3 sequence reads: CSARLVGTDTQYF. DNA for the CDR3: TGCAGTGCTAGGCTTGTGGGCACAGATACGCAGTATTTT.